Below, 26 T cell receptor beta chains from the same sample are listed, as sequenced in a study of T cell responses to AZD1222 COVID-19 vaccine (dated by TCRdb to the early 2020s). Libraries were prepared through the immunoSEQ multiplex PCR assay. TCRdb obtained this table from immuneACCESS and retained in-frame rearrangements with V and J assigned. These tables miss some clones; where compared with another copy, unresolved V genes account for less than half of the shortfall, and the remainder is unexplained. This sample has 80,000 or so clones in its table, and over 90% of those were observed once. The top ten hold over 4.5% of the sample. Taken with the paper, the label for time point translates to: baseline before first vaccination. Sequencing used peripheral blood, obtained on day 0 of AZD1222 vaccination. All receptors come from an adult in good health.

This rearrangement joins TRBV19 to TRBJ1-2; D uncertain. Trimming left V 3 bases short and J 8 bases short, with 19 bases between. The germline V gene has CDR1 LNHDA and CDR2 SQIVND (reference sequence). The CDR3 runs to 15 residues. The CDR3, as DNA: TGTGCCAGTAGTATCAGTGGCCGTACTTCGGCGGGCTACACCTTC. This gives the protein CASSISGRTSAGYTF. Combining the CDR3 with reference TRBV19 and TRBJ1-2 gives the whole variable domain DGGITQSPKYLFRKEGQNVTLSCEQNLNHDAMYWYRQDPGQGLRLIYYSQIVNDFQKGDIAEGYSVSREKKESFPLTVTSAQKNPTAFYLCASSISGRTSAGYTFGSGTRLTVV.

The chain uses TRBV10-3 and TRBJ2-6; tentative D call: TRBD1 (5 bases). The CDR3 totals 16 residues. The germline V gene encodes CDR1 ENHRY and CDR2 SYGVKD. V lost 6 bases to trimming and J lost 2 bases, with 14 bases between them. The CDR3, as DNA: TGTGCCATCAGGGGAAATGCAGGGACTGGGGCCAACGTCCTGACTTTC. Protein product: CAIRGNAGTGANVLTF.

V gene TRBV27 combines with J gene TRBJ1-4; 7 bases fit TRBD1. CDR3 length equals 16 residues. V trimming: 6 bases; J trimming: 4 bases; junction bases outside the gene matches: 11. Germline CDR1 is MNHEY and CDR2 is SMNVEV (reference sequence). The CDR3 region is CASSLMTGYGNEKLFF. CDR3 nucleotide sequence: TGTGCCAGCAGCCTAATGACAGGGTATGGTAATGAAAAACTGTTTTTT.

The V call is TRBV6-5, the J call TRBJ1-4, with 10 bases aligning to TRBD1. The junction had 11 bases not matched to a gene; V was cut back by 8 bases and J by 8 bases. The CDR3 is 15 residues long. Germline CDR1 and CDR2: MNHEY and SVGAGI. CDR3 sequence: CASRRTGGREEKLFF. In nucleotides, the CDR3 is TGTGCCAGCCGCAGGACAGGGGGTAGAGAGGAAAAACTGTTTTTT.

The chain is built from TRBV28 and TRBJ2-3; D is unresolved. Between the trimmed V and J ends, which lost 6 bases and 0 bases, there was a span of 19 bases. There are 17 residues in the CDR3. Germline values: CDR1 MDHEN, CDR2 SYDVKM. CDR3 nucleotide sequence: TGTGCCAGCAGCATGGGCCTCAGGACGGTAAGCACAGATACGCAGTATTTT. The encoded protein is CASSMGLRTVSTDTQYF.

The genes are TRBV30 and TRBJ1-2, with D perhaps TRBD1 (5 bases). CDR1 GTSNPN and CDR2 SVGIG come from the germline V gene (reference sequence). V lost 0 bases and J lost 0, with 17 bases in between. This CDR3 comprises 17 residues. The CDR3 sequence: CAWSVRDRTPTNYGYTF. The CDR3 DNA reads as TGTGCCTGGAGTGTCCGGGACCGGACGCCTACTAACTATGGCTACACCTTC.

This clone showed up just once. The chain employs TRBV15 and TRBJ2-3; D remains ambiguous. The CDR3 contains 12 residues. Trimming took off 5 bases at V and 2 bases at J, with 5 bases between the two ends. The V gene's germline CDR1 is LNHNV and CDR2 YYDKDF (reference sequence). The CDR3 DNA sequence: TGTGCCACCAGCCCTACCACAGATACGCAGTATTTT. Translating gives CATSPTTDTQYF.

The V call is TRBV18, the J call TRBJ1-5, with D possibly matching TRBD1 (5 bases). CDR1 and CDR2 (germline): KGHSH, LQKENI. Trimming removed 6 bases at V and 4 bases at J, with 19 bases between. The CDR3 is 16 residues long. CDR3 sequence: CASSGGGSGSNQPQHF. The CDR3 DNA is TGTGCCAGCTCTGGGGGGGGTTCAGGGTCAAATCAGCCCCAGCATTTT.

The chain's CDR3 is CASTDRSYEQYF. The CDR3 nucleotides read TGTGCCAGTACTGATAGATCCTACGAGCAGTACTTC. The chain links TRBV19 to TRBJ2-7; D unclear. Germline CDR1 reads LNHDA; CDR2 reads SQIVND (reference sequence). CDR3 length equals 12 residues. V was trimmed by 7 bases and J by 1 base, leaving 8 bases between them.

The genes are TRBV9 and TRBJ1-1; the D is unclear. The length of the CDR3 is 14 residues. The V gene lost 0 bases and the J gene lost 1 base, with 7 bases spanning the gap. CDR1 is SGDLS, CDR2 YYNGEE, per germline. CDR3: CASSVDPRNTEAFF. In nucleotides, the CDR3 is TGTGCCAGCAGCGTAGATCCCAGGAACACTGAAGCTTTCTTT.

The chain uses TRBV6-2 or TRBV6-3 and TRBJ1-5, with TRBD1 matching 10 bases. In germline, CDR1 is MNHEY, CDR2 SVGEGT. The CDR3 covers 15 residues. V gave up 3 bases and J gave up 6 bases; unmatched junction bases: 5. In DNA form, the CDR3 reads TGTGCCAGCAGTTATTTAGACAGGGGGCCTCAGCCCCAGCATTTT. As protein: CASSYLDRGPQPQHF.

In nucleotides, the CDR3 is TGTGCCAGCAGCGTAGGTCTAGATACGCAGTATTTT. It translates to CASSVGLDTQYF. The chain uses TRBV9 and TRBJ2-3; D call uncertain. Trimming removed 0 bases from V and 5 bases from J, with 4 bases in between. The length of the CDR3 is 12 residues. The V gene's germline CDR1 is SGDLS and CDR2 YYNGEE.

The rearrangement links TRBV9 to TRBJ2-3; D is uncertain. From germline, CDR1 is SGDLS and CDR2 YYNGEE. CDR3 length: 14 residues. V gave up 0 bases and J gave up 0 bases, with 5 bases separating them. The CDR3 DNA is TGTGCCAGCAGCGTAGGGCGGAGCACAGATACGCAGTATTTT. Protein product: CASSVGRSTDTQYF.

V and J are TRBV9 and TRBJ2-7; TRBD1 aligns across 12 bases. Germline CDR1 SGDLS, CDR2 YYNGEE. V lost 3 bases and J lost 5; bases outside the gene matches: 6. The CDR3 has 15 amino acids. The CDR3 region has the DNA TGTGCCAGCAGCGCTGGGACAGGGGGCTTGAACGAGCAGTACTTC. This gives the protein CASSAGTGGLNEQYF. Supplemented by reference TRBV9 and TRBJ2-7, the full variable domain reads DSGVTQTPKHLITATGQRVTLRCSPRSGDLSVYWYQQSLDQGLQFLIQYYNGEERAKGNILERFSAQQFPDLHSELNLSSLELGDSALYFCASSAGTGGLNEQYFGPGTRLTVT.

This chain uses TRBV6-5 with TRBJ1-6; 8 bases fit TRBD1. This CDR3 is built from 12 residues. Trimming cost V 7 bases and J 9 bases; bases outside gene matches: 2. The germline CDR1 and CDR2 sequences are MNHEY and SVGAGI. As DNA, the CDR3 is TGTGCCAGCACGCAGGGGGCTTCACCCCTCCACTTT. It translates to CASTQGASPLHF.

The sample holds one count of this clone. The gene calls are TRBV5-1 and TRBJ2-1, with TRBD1 matching over 9 bases. The CDR3 has 19 amino acids. The V and J ends lost 4 bases and 4 bases, in that order; junction bases with no gene match: 18. The germline V gene encodes CDR1 SGHRS and CDR2 YFSETQ. In nucleotides, the CDR3 is TGCGCCAGCAGCCCCAGGCCGGGACAGGGCTTTAATTTTTACAATGAGCAGTTCTTC. Its protein product is CASSPRPGQGFNFYNEQFF.

The CDR3 sequence is CASSIANDRVTYGYTF. The DNA of the CDR3 is TGTGCCAGCAGCATTGCCAATGACAGGGTTACCTATGGCTACACCTTC. The J gene is TRBJ1-2, the V gene TRBV7-2; 7 nucleotides line up with TRBD1. CDR3 size: 16 residues. The germline V gene has CDR1 SGHTA and CDR2 FQGNSA. Losses at the gene ends were 5 bases for V and 4 bases for J; bases not matched to a gene: 13.

The chain couples TRBV29-1 to TRBJ1-3; 9 nucleotides align to TRBD1. J lost 1 base, V lost 5 bases, and 6 bases had no gene match. The CDR3 is made up of 15 amino acids. Germline CDR1 reads SQVTM; CDR2 reads ANQGSEA. CDR3 in DNA: TGCAGCGTTCAACAGGGGGCTTCGTCTGGAAACACCATATATTTT. Protein: CSVQQGASSGNTIYF. Variable domain in full (rest from reference TRBV29-1 and TRBJ1-3): SAVISQKPSRDICQRGTSLTIQCQVDSQVTMMFWYRQQPGQSLTLIATANQGSEATYESGFVIDKFPISRPNLTFSTLTVSNMSPEDSSIYLCSVQQGASSGNTIYFGEGSWLTVV.

CDR3 loop: CSASYSGKETQYF. The CDR3 bases are TGCAGTGCTAGTTATAGCGGGAAAGAGACCCAGTACTTC. This chain connects TRBV20-1 to TRBJ2-5, with 8 bases identical to TRBD2. The CDR3 loop spans 13 amino acids. V was clipped by 3 bases and J by 3 bases; unmatched bases: 3. CDR1 and CDR2 (germline): DFQATT, SNEGSKA (reference sequence).

This rearrangement joins TRBV19 to TRBJ1-2, with D maybe TRBD1 (5 bases). This CDR3 is built from 12 residues. Trimming removed 6 bases from V and 4 bases from J, with 9 bases in between. CDR1 and CDR2 (germline): LNHDA, SQIVND (reference sequence). The CDR3 sequence is CASSSGGYGYTF. CDR3 nucleotide sequence: TGTGCCAGTAGCTCCGGGGGCTATGGCTACACCTTC.

The V gene is TRBV5-4, the J gene TRBJ2-5; a weak D match, TRBD1 (5 bases). Germline CDR1 SGHNT, CDR2 YYREEE (reference sequence). Trimming left V 6 bases short and J 5 bases short, with 17 bases between. The CDR3 length is 14 residues. CDR3 loop: CASKGLSLGETQYF. The DNA for the CDR3 is TGTGCCAGCAAGGGGCTATCCCTCGGGGAGACCCAGTACTTC.

This chain links TRBV28 with TRBJ2-3, with a tentative D call TRBD2 (5 bases). The CDR3 has 15 amino acids. Germline CDR1 MDHEN, CDR2 SYDVKM. V lost 8 bases and J lost 2, with 17 bases in between. The CDR3 nucleotides are TGTGCCAGCTCAAACGCCGGGATGAACACAGATACGCAGTATTTT. This translates into CASSNAGMNTDTQYF. Using reference TRBV28 and TRBJ2-3 for the parts outside the CDR3, the full variable domain is DVKVTQSSRYLVKRTGEKVFLECVQDMDHENMFWYRQDPGLGLRLIYFSYDVKMKEKGDIPEGYSVSREKKERFSLILESASTNQTSMYLCASSNAGMNTDTQYFGPGTRLTVL.

The chain is built from TRBV7-9 and TRBJ1-1, with D possibly TRBD1 on 6 matching bases. Germline V gene sequence: CDR1 SEHNR, CDR2 FQNEAQ (reference sequence). V lost 5 bases, J lost 0 bases, and 13 bases lay in between. This CDR3 has 15 residues. The chain's CDR3 is CASSPKQGLNTEAFF. CDR3 coding DNA: TGTGCCAGCAGCCCCAAACAGGGTTTGAACACTGAAGCTTTCTTT.

J is TRBJ2-1 and V is TRBV19, with D maybe TRBD2 (7 bases). This CDR3 comprises 17 residues. V lost 11 bases to trimming and J lost 9 bases, with 32 bases between them. The V gene's germline CDR1 is LNHDA and CDR2 SQIVND (reference sequence). The CDR3 nucleotides read TGTGCCTTTATTATAGATCTATCGACAGGAGGGGGGGGTGAGCAGTTCTTC. It translates to CAFIIDLSTGGGGEQFF.

The chain is built from TRBV19 and TRBJ2-2, with TRBD2 identical over 13 bases. The CDR3 extends over 17 amino acids. Trimming removed 4 bases from V and 4 bases from J; junction bases left unmatched: 6. The germline CDR1 and CDR2 sequences are LNHDA and SQIVND (reference sequence). This CDR3 reads CASSKTSGGPGTGELFF. DNA of the CDR3: TGTGCCAGTAGTAAGACTAGCGGGGGGCCCGGCACCGGGGAGCTGTTTTTT.

CDR3 in amino acids: CASSLNPGTTYGYTF. The CDR3 DNA sequence: TGTGCCAGCAGCTTGAATCCCGGGACAACCTATGGCTACACCTTC. The gene calls are TRBV5-4 and TRBJ1-2; weak D call: TRBD1 (6 bases). This CDR3 is 15 amino acids long. V was pared by 1 base and J by 4 bases, with 14 bases between. Germline assignment: CDR1 SGHNT and CDR2 YYREEE (reference sequence).